Listed below are T cell receptor beta chains from one sample, sequenced in a study of CD8 T cells in Susac syndrome. TCRdb fed the immunoSEQ multiplex PCR reads into MiXCR, producing one record per CDR3 protein. Among tens of thousands of distinct CDR3 sequences listed, 93% were seen once. Specimen: CD4+ T cells from PBMCs. The receptors come from a human donor with Susac syndrome. Each CDR3 is given with its conserved first and last residue. D genes are given only for firm matches. A row's size may be missing; if present it is once, few, many or a size class.

abundance: .
d_gene: .
j_gene: TRBJ1-6
v_gene: TRBV2
CDR3aa: CASTLGTFSPLHF

abundance: .
d_gene: TRBD2
j_gene: TRBJ2-7
v_gene: TRBV7-2
CDR3aa: CASSFRTSGYEQYF

abundance: .
d_gene: .
j_gene: TRBJ1-1
v_gene: TRBV7-2
CDR3aa: CASSREAMNTEAFF

abundance: .
d_gene: .
j_gene: TRBJ2-2
v_gene: TRBV20-1
CDR3aa: CSARRGATDTGELFF

abundance: .
d_gene: .
j_gene: TRBJ2-5
v_gene: TRBV6-5
CDR3aa: CASGARDKTQYF

abundance: once
d_gene: .
j_gene: TRBJ1-3
v_gene: TRBV28
CDR3aa: CASGKTHSGNTIYF

abundance: .
d_gene: TRBD1
j_gene: TRBJ2-5
v_gene: TRBV5-1
CDR3aa: CASSPKGAFETQYF

abundance: .
d_gene: .
j_gene: TRBJ2-5
v_gene: TRBV4-2
CDR3aa: CASSQEPSWKTQYF

abundance: few
d_gene: TRBD1
j_gene: TRBJ1-2
v_gene: TRBV30
CDR3aa: CARSLTGNYGYTF

abundance: .
d_gene: .
j_gene: TRBJ2-1
v_gene: TRBV14
CDR3aa: CASSQDPSYNEQFF

abundance: .
d_gene: .
j_gene: TRBJ2-2
v_gene: TRBV18
CDR3aa: CASSPPTGPNTGELFF

abundance: .
d_gene: .
j_gene: TRBJ2-7
v_gene: TRBV6-5
CDR3aa: CASSKTATYEQYF

abundance: .
d_gene: .
j_gene: TRBJ2-1
v_gene: TRBV7-9
CDR3aa: CASQPIPTGGNEQFF

abundance: .
d_gene: .
j_gene: TRBJ1-4
v_gene: TRBV3-1
CDR3aa: CASSHFINEKLFF

abundance: .
d_gene: .
j_gene: TRBJ1-2
v_gene: TRBV28
CDR3aa: CASSAGRAGYGYTF

abundance: .
d_gene: .
j_gene: TRBJ1-6
v_gene: TRBV25-1
CDR3aa: CASSEFRDIHSPLHF

abundance: .
d_gene: .
j_gene: TRBJ2-7
v_gene: TRBV3-1
CDR3aa: CASSQYSMDSYEQYF

abundance: few
d_gene: TRBD1
j_gene: TRBJ2-7
v_gene: TRBV6-2/TRBV6-3
CDR3aa: CASSQQGGRDYEQYF

abundance: .
d_gene: .
j_gene: TRBJ1-4
v_gene: TRBV20-1
CDR3aa: CSAQDVGKDEKLFF

abundance: .
d_gene: .
j_gene: TRBJ1-2
v_gene: TRBV20-1
CDR3aa: CSARDTGGGYGYTF

abundance: .
d_gene: TRBD2
j_gene: TRBJ2-7
v_gene: TRBV20-1
CDR3aa: CSASTSWEQYF

abundance: .
d_gene: .
j_gene: TRBJ1-1
v_gene: TRBV9
CDR3aa: CASSARSGLNTEAFF

abundance: .
d_gene: .
j_gene: TRBJ2-2
v_gene: TRBV2
CDR3aa: CASSGQGINTGELFF

abundance: .
d_gene: TRBD1
j_gene: TRBJ1-2
v_gene: TRBV7-2
CDR3aa: CASILGRGRLDGYTF

abundance: .
d_gene: TRBD1
j_gene: TRBJ2-1
v_gene: TRBV7-2
CDR3aa: CASSLDRGVINEQFF

abundance: .
d_gene: .
j_gene: TRBJ2-5
v_gene: TRBV6-2/TRBV6-3
CDR3aa: CASSFNRGGETQYF

abundance: .
d_gene: .
j_gene: TRBJ2-7
v_gene: TRBV7-2
CDR3aa: CASSSGLYYEQYF

abundance: .
d_gene: .
j_gene: TRBJ1-5
v_gene: TRBV2
CDR3aa: CASRQNQPQHF

abundance: few
d_gene: TRBD1
j_gene: TRBJ2-7
v_gene: TRBV5-4
CDR3aa: CASSLAGTGSYEQYF

abundance: .
d_gene: .
j_gene: TRBJ2-2
v_gene: TRBV6-2/TRBV6-3
CDR3aa: CASSGRGENTGELFF

abundance: .
d_gene: .
j_gene: TRBJ1-1
v_gene: TRBV3-1
CDR3aa: CASSQVAGFEAFF

abundance: .
d_gene: .
j_gene: TRBJ1-2
v_gene: TRBV6-6
CDR3aa: CASKGVGNYGYTF

abundance: .
d_gene: .
j_gene: TRBJ2-2
v_gene: TRBV29-1
CDR3aa: CSVRSANTGELFF

abundance: .
d_gene: .
j_gene: TRBJ2-3
v_gene: TRBV6-4
CDR3aa: CASSFSRGDTQYF

abundance: .
d_gene: .
j_gene: TRBJ1-6
v_gene: TRBV2
CDR3aa: CASSVKPYNSPLHF

abundance: once
d_gene: .
j_gene: TRBJ2-1
v_gene: TRBV7-2
CDR3aa: CASSLNGYNEQFF